These 7 T cell receptor beta chains share one sample of origin, sequenced in a study of human T cells and chemical hapten exposure. Indicated time point: patch test 2, 6 weeks after DPC sensitization. Documented treatment: therapeutic diphenylcyclopropenone sensitization with weekly scalp DPC. TCRdb called the RACE reads again in MiXCR, with one record for every CDR3 protein. The sample holds hundreds of thousands of distinct CDR3 sequences, roughly 6% seen once. This specimen consisted of whole blood, obtained in connection with sensitization to the hapten diphenylcyclopropenone (DPC). These receptors were collected from a woman in her late teens or twenties with alopecia areata. Some clones in this sample may be carry-over from other donors' samples.

There are many counts of this clonotype. J is TRBJ1-6 and V is TRBV28, with TRBD1 matching over 7 bases. There are 11 residues in the CDR3. After removal of 5 bases from V and 15 bases from J, the junction contained 4 bases not matched to a gene. The V gene's germline CDR1 is MDHEN and CDR2 SYDVKM. CDR3 in amino acids: CASSPGQDLHF. In DNA form, the CDR3 reads TGTGCCAGCAGTCCAGGACAGGACCTCCACTTT.

This clonotype was counted ten times or more. The rearrangement links TRBV5-6 to TRBJ2-3, with TRBD1 matching over 7 bases. The CDR3 spans 12 residues. The germline gives CDR1 SGHDT, CDR2 YYEEEE. V shed 4 bases and J 8 bases; nucleotides not matched to a gene: 4. The CDR3 DNA reads TGTGCCAGCAGCGTGGACAGGCGTACGCAGTATTTT. This encodes CASSVDRRTQYF.

This clonotype was seen at least ten times. V gene TRBV18 combines with J gene TRBJ1-1; tentative D call: TRBD1 (6 bases). The V and J ends lost 2 bases and 1 base respectively, with 8 bases between them. CDR1 and CDR2 (germline): KGHSH, LQKENI. This CDR3 has 14 amino acids. In DNA form, the CDR3 reads TGTGCCAGCTCACCAGGGGGCGGGAACACTGAAGCTTTCTTT. It yields the protein CASSPGGGNTEAFF.

The gene calls are TRBV11-2 and TRBJ2-5; 13 bases fit TRBD2. The CDR3 loop spans 24 amino acids. J was trimmed by 0 bases and V by 3 bases; bases with no gene match: 25. CDR1 SGHAT and CDR2 FQNNGV come from the germline V gene. CDR3 amino acids: CASSFPIPGISGLAGSPYQETQYF. The CDR3 DNA reads as TGTGCCAGCAGCTTCCCCATCCCCGGAATTTCGGGACTAGCGGGGAGCCCATACCAAGAGACCCAGTACTTC.

This clonotype was detected ten times or more. This rearrangement joins TRBV20-1 to TRBJ1-5; D not certain. The germline V and J ends were trimmed by 7 bases and 0 bases, with 13 bases remaining between them. CDR1 is DFQATT and CDR2 is SNEGSKA in the germline V gene (reference sequence). The CDR3 runs to 14 residues. This CDR3 reads CSVPPPGSNQPQHF. CDR3 DNA: TGCAGTGTTCCCCCCCCGGGTAGCAATCAGCCCCAGCATTTT.

The chain uses TRBV18 and TRBJ2-7; D gene unclear. The CDR3 runs to 14 residues. Trimming took off 0 bases at V and 5 bases at J, with 11 bases between the two ends. CDR1 is KGHSH and CDR2 is LQKENI in the germline V gene. The CDR3 region has the DNA TGTGCCAGCTCACCACCGGAAGGGATTCACGAGCAGTACTTC. Translated, it gives CASSPPEGIHEQYF.

This clonotype was observed a few times. The chain joins TRBV11-2 to TRBJ2-3; 7 nucleotides match TRBD2. CDR1 is SGHAT, CDR2 FQNNGV, per germline. Trimming at V came to 6 bases and at J to 4 bases, leaving 7 bases not matched to a gene. This CDR3 has 14 amino acids. The CDR3 sequence: CASSPTSASDTQYF. The CDR3, as DNA: TGTGCCAGCAGTCCTACTAGCGCCTCAGATACGCAGTATTTT.